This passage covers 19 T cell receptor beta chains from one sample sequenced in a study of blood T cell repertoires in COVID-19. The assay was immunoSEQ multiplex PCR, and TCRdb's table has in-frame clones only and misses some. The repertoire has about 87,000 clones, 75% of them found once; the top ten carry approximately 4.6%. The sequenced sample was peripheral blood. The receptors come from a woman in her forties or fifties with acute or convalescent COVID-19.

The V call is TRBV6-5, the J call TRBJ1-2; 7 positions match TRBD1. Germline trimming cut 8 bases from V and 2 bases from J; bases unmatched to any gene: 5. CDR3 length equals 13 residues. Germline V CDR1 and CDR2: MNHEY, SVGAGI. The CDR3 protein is CASGPTGNYGYTF. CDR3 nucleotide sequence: TGTGCCAGCGGCCCGACAGGGAACTATGGCTACACCTTC.

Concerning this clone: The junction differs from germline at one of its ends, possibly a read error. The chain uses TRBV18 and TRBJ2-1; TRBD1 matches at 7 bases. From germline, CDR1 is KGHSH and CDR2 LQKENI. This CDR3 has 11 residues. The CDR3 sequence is CASSEGQERFF. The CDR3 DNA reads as TGTGCCAGCTCGGAAGGACAGGAGCGGTTCTTC.

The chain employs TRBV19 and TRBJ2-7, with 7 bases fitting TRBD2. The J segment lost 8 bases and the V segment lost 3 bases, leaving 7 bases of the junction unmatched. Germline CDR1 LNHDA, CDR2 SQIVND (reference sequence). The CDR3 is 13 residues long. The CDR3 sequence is CASSIDSGGKQYF. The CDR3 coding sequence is TGTGCCAGTAGTATTGATTCCGGGGGGAAGCAGTACTTC.

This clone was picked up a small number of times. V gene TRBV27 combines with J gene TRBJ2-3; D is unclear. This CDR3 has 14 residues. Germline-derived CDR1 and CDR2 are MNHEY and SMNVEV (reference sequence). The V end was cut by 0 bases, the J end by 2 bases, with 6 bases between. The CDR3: CASSLSSPTDTQYF. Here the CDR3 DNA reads TGTGCCAGCAGTTTATCATCTCCCACAGATACGCAGTATTTT.

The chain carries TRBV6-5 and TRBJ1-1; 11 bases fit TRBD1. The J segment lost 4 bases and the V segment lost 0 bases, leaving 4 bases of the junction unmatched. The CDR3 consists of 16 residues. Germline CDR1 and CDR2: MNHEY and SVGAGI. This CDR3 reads CASSYSPGQGGTEAFF. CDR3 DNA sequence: TGTGCCAGCAGTTACTCACCGGGACAGGGGGGCACTGAAGCTTTCTTT.

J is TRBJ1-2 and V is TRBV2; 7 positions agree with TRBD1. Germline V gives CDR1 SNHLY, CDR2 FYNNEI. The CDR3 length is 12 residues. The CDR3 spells CARQGRTYGYTF. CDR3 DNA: TGTGCGAGACAGGGTAGAACCTATGGCTACACCTTC.

CDR3 nucleotides: TGTGCCAGCTCACCCGACATATCTAATGAAAAACTGTTTTTT. It is translated as CASSPDISNEKLFF. V and J are TRBV18 and TRBJ1-4; the D is unclear. The V and J ends lost 3 bases and 3 bases respectively, with 8 bases between them. The germline V gene has CDR1 KGHSH and CDR2 LQKENI. The CDR3 is 14 amino acids. The variable domain in full, completed from reference TRBV18 and TRBJ1-4, reads NAGVMQNPRHLVRRRGQEARLRCSPMKGHSHVYWYRQLPEEGLKFMVYLQKENIIDESGMPKERFSAEFPKEGPSILRIQQVVRGDSAAYFCASSPDISNEKLFFGSGTQLSVL.

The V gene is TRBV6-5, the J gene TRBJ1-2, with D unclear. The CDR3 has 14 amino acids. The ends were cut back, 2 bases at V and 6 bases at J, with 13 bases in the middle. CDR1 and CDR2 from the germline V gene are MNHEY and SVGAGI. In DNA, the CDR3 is TGTGCCAGCAGTTACAGCCAGCGTTCAGATGGCTACACCTTC. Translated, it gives CASSYSQRSDGYTF.

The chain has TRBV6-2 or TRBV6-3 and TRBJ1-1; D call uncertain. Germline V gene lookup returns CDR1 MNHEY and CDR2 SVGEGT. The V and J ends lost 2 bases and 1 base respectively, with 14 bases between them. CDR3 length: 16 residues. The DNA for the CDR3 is TGTGCCAGCAGTTACAACGTCGCAGTTAAGAACACTGAAGCTTTCTTT. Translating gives CASSYNVAVKNTEAFF.

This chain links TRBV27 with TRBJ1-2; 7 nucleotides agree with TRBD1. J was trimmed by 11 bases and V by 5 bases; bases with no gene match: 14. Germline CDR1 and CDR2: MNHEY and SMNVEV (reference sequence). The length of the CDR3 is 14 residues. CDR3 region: CASSPMTGFLAYTF. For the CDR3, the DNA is TGTGCCAGCAGTCCAATGACAGGGTTCTTGGCTTACACCTTC.

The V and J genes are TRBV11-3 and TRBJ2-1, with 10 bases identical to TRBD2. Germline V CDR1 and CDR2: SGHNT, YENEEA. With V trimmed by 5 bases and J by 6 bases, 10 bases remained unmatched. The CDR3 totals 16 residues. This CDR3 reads CASSQGASGGTNEQFF. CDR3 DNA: TGTGCCAGCAGCCAAGGGGCTAGCGGGGGCACCAATGAGCAGTTCTTC. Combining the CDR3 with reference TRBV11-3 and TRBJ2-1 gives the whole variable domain EAGVVQSPRYKIIEKKQPVAFWCNPISGHNTLYWYLQNLGQGPELLIRYENEEAVDDSQLPKDRFSAERLKGVDSTLKIQPAELGDSAVYLCASSQGASGGTNEQFFGPGTRLTVL.

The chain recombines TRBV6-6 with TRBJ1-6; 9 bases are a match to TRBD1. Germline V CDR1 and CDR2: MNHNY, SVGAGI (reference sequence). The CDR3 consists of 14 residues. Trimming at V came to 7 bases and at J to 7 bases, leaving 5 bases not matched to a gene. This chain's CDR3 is CASNPGQGNSPLHF. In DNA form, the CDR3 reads TGTGCCAGCAACCCGGGACAGGGAAATTCACCCCTCCACTTT.

The CDR3 sequence is CASSAGQANYGYTF. CDR3 coding DNA: TGCGCCAGCAGCGCCGGACAGGCTAACTATGGCTACACCTTC. The chain employs TRBV5-1 and TRBJ1-2; 7 nucleotides agree with TRBD1. Trimming took 4 bases from V and 0 from J; bases not matched to a gene: 3. Germline V gives CDR1 SGHRS, CDR2 YFSETQ. This CDR3 has 14 residues.

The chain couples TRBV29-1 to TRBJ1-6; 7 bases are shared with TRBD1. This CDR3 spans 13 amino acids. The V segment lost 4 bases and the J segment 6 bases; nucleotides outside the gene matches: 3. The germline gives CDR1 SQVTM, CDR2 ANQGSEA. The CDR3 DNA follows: TGCAGCGTTGGGACAGGAGGTAATTCACCCCTCCACTTT. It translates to CSVGTGGNSPLHF.

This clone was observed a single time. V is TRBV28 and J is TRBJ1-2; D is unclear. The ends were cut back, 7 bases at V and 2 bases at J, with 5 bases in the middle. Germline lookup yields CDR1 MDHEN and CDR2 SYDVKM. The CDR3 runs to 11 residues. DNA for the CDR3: TGTGCCAGCAAACAGAACTATGGCTACACCTTC. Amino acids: CASKQNYGYTF.

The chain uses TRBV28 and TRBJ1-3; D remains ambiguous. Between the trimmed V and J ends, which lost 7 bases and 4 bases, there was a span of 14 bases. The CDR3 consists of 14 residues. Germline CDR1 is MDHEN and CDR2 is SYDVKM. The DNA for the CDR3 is TGTGCCAGCATCTCGGCAGGTTCGGGAAACACCATATATTTT. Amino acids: CASISAGSGNTIYF.

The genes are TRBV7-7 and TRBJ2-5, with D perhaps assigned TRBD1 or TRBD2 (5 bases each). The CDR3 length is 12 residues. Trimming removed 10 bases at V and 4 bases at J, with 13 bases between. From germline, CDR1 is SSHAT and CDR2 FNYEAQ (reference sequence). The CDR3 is CATRDEGETQYF. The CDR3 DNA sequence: TGTGCCACCAGGGACGAGGGAGAGACCCAGTACTTC.

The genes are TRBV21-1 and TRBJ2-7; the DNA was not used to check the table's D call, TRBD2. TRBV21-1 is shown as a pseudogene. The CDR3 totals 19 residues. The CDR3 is CASSRVLRAGGSSSYEQYF. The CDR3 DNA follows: TGTGCCAGCAGCCGTGTTCTTAGAGCGGGGGGCTCGAGCTCCTACGAGCAGTACTTC.

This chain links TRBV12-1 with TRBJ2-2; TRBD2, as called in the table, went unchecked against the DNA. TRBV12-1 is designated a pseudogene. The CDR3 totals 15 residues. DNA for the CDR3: TGTGCCAGAACCCGGACTAGCAAGCAAACCGGGGAGCTGTTTTTT. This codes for CARTRTSKQTGELFF.